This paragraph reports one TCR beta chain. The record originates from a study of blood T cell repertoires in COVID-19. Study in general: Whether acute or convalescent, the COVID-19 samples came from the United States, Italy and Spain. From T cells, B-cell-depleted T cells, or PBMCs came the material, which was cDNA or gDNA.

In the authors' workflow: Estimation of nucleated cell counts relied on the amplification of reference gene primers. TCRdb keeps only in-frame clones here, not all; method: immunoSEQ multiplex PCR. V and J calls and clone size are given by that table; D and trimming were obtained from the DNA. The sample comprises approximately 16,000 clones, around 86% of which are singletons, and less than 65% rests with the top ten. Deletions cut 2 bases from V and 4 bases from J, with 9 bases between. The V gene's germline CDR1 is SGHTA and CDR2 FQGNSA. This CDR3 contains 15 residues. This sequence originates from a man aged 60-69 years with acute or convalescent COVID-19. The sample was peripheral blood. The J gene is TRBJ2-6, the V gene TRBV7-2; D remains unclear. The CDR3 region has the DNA TGTGCCAGCAGCTTAAGTACGCGGGGGGCCAACGTCCTGACTTTC. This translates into CASSLSTRGANVLTF.